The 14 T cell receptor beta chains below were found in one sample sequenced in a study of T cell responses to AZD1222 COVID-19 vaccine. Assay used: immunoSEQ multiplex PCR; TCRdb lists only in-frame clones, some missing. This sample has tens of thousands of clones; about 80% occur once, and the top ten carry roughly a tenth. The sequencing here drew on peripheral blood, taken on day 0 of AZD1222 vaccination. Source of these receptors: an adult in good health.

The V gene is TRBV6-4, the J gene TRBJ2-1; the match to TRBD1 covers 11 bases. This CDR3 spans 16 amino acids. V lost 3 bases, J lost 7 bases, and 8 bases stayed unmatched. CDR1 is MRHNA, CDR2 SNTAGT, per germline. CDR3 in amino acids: CASSEGTGGSLNEQFF. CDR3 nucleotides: TGTGCCAGCAGTGAAGGGACAGGGGGGTCCTTGAATGAGCAGTTCTTC.

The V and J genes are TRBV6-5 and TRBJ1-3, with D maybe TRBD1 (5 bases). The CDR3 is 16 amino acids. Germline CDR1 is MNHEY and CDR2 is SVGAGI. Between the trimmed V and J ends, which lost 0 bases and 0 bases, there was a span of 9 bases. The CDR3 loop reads CASSYSGPVSGNTIYF. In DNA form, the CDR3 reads TGTGCCAGCAGTTACTCGGGGCCAGTCTCTGGAAACACCATATATTTT.

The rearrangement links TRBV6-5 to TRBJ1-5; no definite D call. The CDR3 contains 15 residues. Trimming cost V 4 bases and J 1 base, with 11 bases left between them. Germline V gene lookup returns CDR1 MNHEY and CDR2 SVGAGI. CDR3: CASSLSSQSNQPQHF. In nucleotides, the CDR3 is TGTGCCAGCAGTTTGTCCTCCCAAAGCAATCAGCCCCAGCATTTT.

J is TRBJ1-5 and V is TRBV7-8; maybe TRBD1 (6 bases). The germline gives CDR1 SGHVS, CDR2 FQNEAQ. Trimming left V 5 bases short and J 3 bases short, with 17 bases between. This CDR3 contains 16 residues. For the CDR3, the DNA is TGTGCCAGCAGCCGACAGGCCCGTATTGTCAATCAGCCCCAGCATTTT. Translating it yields CASSRQARIVNQPQHF.

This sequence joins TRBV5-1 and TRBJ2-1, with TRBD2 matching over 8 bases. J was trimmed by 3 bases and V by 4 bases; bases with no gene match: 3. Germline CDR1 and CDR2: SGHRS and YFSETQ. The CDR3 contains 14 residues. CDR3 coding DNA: TGCGCCAGCAGCCAACTAGCGGTCTACAATGAGCAGTTCTTC. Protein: CASSQLAVYNEQFF.

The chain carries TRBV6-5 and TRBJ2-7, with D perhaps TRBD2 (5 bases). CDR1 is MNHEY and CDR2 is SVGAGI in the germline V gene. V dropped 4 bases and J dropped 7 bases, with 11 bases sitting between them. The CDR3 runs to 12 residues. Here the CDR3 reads CASSSDFSEQYF. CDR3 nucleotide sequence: TGTGCCAGCAGTTCGGACTTCTCAGAGCAGTACTTC.

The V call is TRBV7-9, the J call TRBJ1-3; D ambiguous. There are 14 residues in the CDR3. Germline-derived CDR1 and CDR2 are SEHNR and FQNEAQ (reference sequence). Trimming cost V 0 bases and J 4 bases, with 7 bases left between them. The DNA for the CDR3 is TGTGCCAGCAGCTTAGCTGAGGTCGGAAACACCATATATTTT. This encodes CASSLAEVGNTIYF.

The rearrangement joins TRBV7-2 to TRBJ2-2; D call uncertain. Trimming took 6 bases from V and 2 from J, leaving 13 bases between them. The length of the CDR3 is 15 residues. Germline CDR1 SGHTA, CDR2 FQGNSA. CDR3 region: CASSPSQLNTGELFF. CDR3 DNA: TGTGCCAGCAGTCCCTCCCAACTTAACACCGGGGAGCTGTTTTTT.

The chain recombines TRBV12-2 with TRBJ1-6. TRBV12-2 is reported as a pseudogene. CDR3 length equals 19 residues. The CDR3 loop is CASRAILLGGGLFNSPLHF. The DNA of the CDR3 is TGTGCAAGTCGCGCTATTTTGCTGGGTGGAGGCCTGTTTAATTCACCCCTCCACTTT.

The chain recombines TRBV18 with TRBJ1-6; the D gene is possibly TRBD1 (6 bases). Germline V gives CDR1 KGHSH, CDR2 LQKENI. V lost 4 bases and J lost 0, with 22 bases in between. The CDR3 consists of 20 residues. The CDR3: CASSQDRHTPTSSYNSPLHF. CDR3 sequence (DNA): TGTGCCAGCTCACAGGACAGACATACACCAACAAGCTCCTATAATTCACCCCTCCACTTT.

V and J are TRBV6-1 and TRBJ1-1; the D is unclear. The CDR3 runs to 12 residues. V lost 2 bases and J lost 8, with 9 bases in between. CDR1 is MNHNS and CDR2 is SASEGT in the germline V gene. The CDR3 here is CASSEWSGEAFF. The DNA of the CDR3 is TGTGCCAGCAGTGAATGGTCGGGGGAAGCTTTCTTT.

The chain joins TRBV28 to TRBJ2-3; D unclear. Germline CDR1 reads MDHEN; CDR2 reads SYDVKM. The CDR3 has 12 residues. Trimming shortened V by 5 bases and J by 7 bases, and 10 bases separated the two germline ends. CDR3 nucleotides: TGTGCCAGCAGTCCCAGATTCAATACGCAGTATTTT. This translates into CASSPRFNTQYF.

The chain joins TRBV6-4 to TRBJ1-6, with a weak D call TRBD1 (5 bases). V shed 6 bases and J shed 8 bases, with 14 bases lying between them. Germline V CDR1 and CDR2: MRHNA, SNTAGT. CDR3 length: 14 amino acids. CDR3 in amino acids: CASSERGADSPLHF. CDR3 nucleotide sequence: TGTGCCAGCAGCGAGAGAGGGGCAGATTCACCCCTCCACTTT.

CDR3 DNA sequence: TGTGCCAGCAGCTTGGCGGGGAAGGGGCCCCAGCATTTT. This codes for CASSLAGKGPQHF. V is TRBV5-4 and J is TRBJ1-5; D is unclear. CDR1 and CDR2 (germline): SGHNT, YYREEE (reference sequence). The V gene lost 0 bases and the J gene lost 9 bases, with 10 bases spanning the gap. CDR3 length: 13 residues.